The rows below give T cell receptor beta chains drawn from one sample of a study of OX40 agonist ivuxolimab in advanced cancers. The assay was immunoSEQ multiplex PCR, and TCRdb's table has in-frame clones only and misses some. Altogether 6,800 or so clones are present, roughly 80% being singletons, with the ten largest covering 30% to 40%. This material consisted of CD4+ or CD8+ T cells sorted from blood, taken in a trial of the OX40 agonist ivuxolimab. The origin of the receptors is an adult with an advanced solid tumor such as melanoma, head and neck, liver or kidney cancer. CDR3s include the opening cysteine and the closing phenylalanine or tryptophan. D genes are given only for firm matches. Size is omitted from some rows. Given values are once, few, many or a class for expanded clones.

d_gene	v_gene	j_gene	abundance	CDR3nt	CDR3aa
-	TRBV7-9	TRBJ2-1	-	TGTGCCAGCAGCGCCGCTGCCTACAATGAGCAGTTCTTC	CASSAAAYNEQFF
TRBD1	TRBV6-1	TRBJ1-1	once	TGTGCCAGCAGTGCCGGGACAGGGGGCACTGAAGCTTTCTTT	CASSAGTGGTEAFF
-	TRBV28	TRBJ2-4	large	TGTGCCAGCAGCCAAAGGGGGGGGTCCAAAAACATTCAGTACTTC	CASSQRGGSKNIQYF
TRBD1	TRBV7-9	TRBJ2-7	once	TGTGCCAGCAGCTCAACAGGGGCAACCTACGAGCAGTACTTC	CASSSTGATYEQYF
TRBD1	TRBV9	TRBJ2-4	-	TGTGCCAGCAGCCCCGGGGACAGTGTAGCCAAAAACATTCAGTACTTC	CASSPGDSVAKNIQYF
-	TRBV29-1	TRBJ2-7	-	TGCAGCGTTAGCAGGGCCTACGAGCAGTACTTC	CSVSRAYEQYF
-	TRBV29-1	TRBJ2-2	-	TGCAGCGTTAGGGGGGTCACCGGGGAGCTGTTTTTT	CSVRGVTGELFF
-	TRBV30	TRBJ1-1	-	TGTGCCTGGAGTCCTACTGGGAACACTGAAGCTTTCTTT	CAWSPTGNTEAFF
TRBD1	TRBV13	TRBJ2-2	-	TGTGCCAGCAGCCACTGGACAGGGTATGGCGGGGAGCTGTTTTTT	CASSHWTGYGGELFF
TRBD1	TRBV19	TRBJ2-1	-	TGTGCCAGTACAAAGGGACAGAACAATGAGCAGTTCTTC	CASTKGQNNEQFF
TRBD1	TRBV9	TRBJ1-2	large	TGTGCCAGCAGCGTATCCGGGACAGGGAACTATGGCTACACCTTC	CASSVSGTGNYGYTF
TRBD1	TRBV7-6	TRBJ1-1	-	TGTGCCAGCAGTTTTCCAGGGGGAGCAACTGAAGCTTTCTTT	CASSFPGGATEAFF
-	TRBV9	TRBJ2-5	few	TGTGCCAGCAGCGTAACGGGACTCGAAGAGACCCAGTACTTC	CASSVTGLEETQYF
-	TRBV11-2	TRBJ1-1	medium-sized	TGTGCCAGCAGCCCACTCTCAGGCTCCTCCCCTCCGGCTTTCTTT	CASSPLSGSSPPAFF
-	TRBV7-9	TRBJ2-2	-	TGTGCCAGCAGCCGAACTTTAGGGGGTTACCTGAACACCGGGGAGCTGTTTTTT	CASSRTLGGYLNTGELFF
TRBD1	TRBV5-4	TRBJ1-1	-	TGTGCCAGCAGCTTGGGTGCAGGGGGAGGTTTGGAAGCTTTCTTT	CASSLGAGGGLEAFF
TRBD1	TRBV27	TRBJ2-4	-	TGTGCCAGCAGCCAGATGGCCAGGGGGAAGACCAAAAACATTCAGTACTTC	CASSQMARGKTKNIQYF
-	TRBV5-1	TRBJ2-1	-	TGCGCCAGCAGCTTGTCAGACTGGATCTACAATGAGCAGTTCTTC	CASSLSDWIYNEQFF
TRBD2	TRBV7-8	TRBJ2-7	once	TGTGCCACGCGGGGGAGGGCCAACGAGCAGTACTTC	CATRGRANEQYF
TRBD2	TRBV14	TRBJ2-1	-	TGTGCCAGCAGCCAACTTGGAAGCGGGACCCCTCAGGCCGGGTTCGGGCACAACGATGAGCAGTTCTTC	CASSQLGSGTPQAGFGHNDEQFF
TRBD1	TRBV23-1	TRBJ1-1	-	TGCGCCAGCAGTCATACGGGACAGGCCTACATGAACACTGAAGCTTTCTTT	CASSHTGQAYMNTEAFF
TRBD2	TRBV13	TRBJ2-1	-	TGTGCCAGCAGCTTAGTGGCTAGCGGTTCCTACAATGAGCAGTTCTTC	CASSLVASGSYNEQFF
-	TRBV30	TRBJ2-3	medium-sized	TGTGCCTGGAGTGTAGACGATCTCAACACAGATACGCAGTATTTT	CAWSVDDLNTDTQYF
-	TRBV19	TRBJ2-2	-	TGTGCCAGTAGGTCGATGTACACCGGGGAGCTGTTTTTT	CASRSMYTGELFF
TRBD2	TRBV7-8	TRBJ2-5	-	TGTGCCAGCAGCCGCACAGCGGGAGGTCAAGAGACCCAGTACTTC	CASSRTAGGQETQYF
-	TRBV27	TRBJ2-7	-	TGTGCCAGCAGTTTAAGAGGTCAGGTTGGCGAGCAGTACTTC	CASSLRGQVGEQYF
-	TRBV6-4	TRBJ2-3	-	TGTGCCGGCAGTGACGGGAGCACAGATACGCAGTATTTT	CAGSDGSTDTQYF
-	TRBV19	TRBJ2-2	-	TGTGCCAGTAGGACTGGACTTGGGGCTAGCGGGGAGCTGTTTTTT	CASRTGLGASGELFF
-	TRBV27	TRBJ2-7	-	TGTGCCAGCAGTTTATTCGGGACCTTCGGGGAGCAGTACTTC	CASSLFGTFGEQYF
-	TRBV11-2	TRBJ2-1	-	TGTGCCAGCAGCTTAGAGGGGGGTTCCTACAATGAGCAGTTCTTC	CASSLEGGSYNEQFF
-	TRBV27	TRBJ2-3	-	TGTGCCAGCAGTTTAAGCCCCCTCGTGTCTAGCACAGATACGCAGTATTTT	CASSLSPLVSSTDTQYF
-	TRBV19	TRBJ2-1	medium-sized	TGTGCCAGTAGTATTGGCGACCACAATGAGCAGTTCTTC	CASSIGDHNEQFF
-	TRBV6-6	TRBJ1-2	-	TGTGCCAGCAGCCCCGTGGACTATGGCTACACCTTC	CASSPVDYGYTF
TRBD2	TRBV28	TRBJ2-3	-	TGTGCCAGCAGTCCGAGCGGGAAATACACAGATACGCAGTATTTT	CASSPSGKYTDTQYF
-	TRBV6-4	TRBJ2-3	-	TGTGCCAGCAGTGTTGGCGGCGGCACAGATACGCAGTATTTT	CASSVGGGTDTQYF
-	TRBV10-2	TRBJ2-7	-	TGCGCCAGCAGTGACGAGGGAGGTTACGAGCAGTACTTC	CASSDEGGYEQYF
-	TRBV4-3	TRBJ2-1	few	TGCGCCAGCAGCCAAGAGTTTGGGACTGGCTACAATGAGCAGTTCTTC	CASSQEFGTGYNEQFF
-	TRBV12-5	TRBJ2-1	-	TGTGCTAGTGGTTTGTACGGGACTCACCAACCGTTCTTC	CASGLYGTHQPFF